The T cell receptor (beta chain) under discussion was sequenced for a study of blood T cell repertoires in COVID-19. The repertoire was sequenced with immunoSEQ multiplex PCR; TCRdb's copy has only in-frame clones and lacks some. The repertoire holds hundreds of thousands of clones, with around 86% as singletons. Donors were grouped by their self-reported clinical history. Before being deemed recovered, Cohort 3 donors had two negative PCRs, clearance, or symptom resolution. There are 13 residues in the CDR3. V gave up 6 bases and J gave up 2 bases, with 11 bases separating them. CDR1 is SQVTM, CDR2 ANQGSEA, per germline.

Sequencing was done on a sample of PBMCs or T cells enriched from blood (not recorded which). This chain connects TRBV29-1 to TRBJ1-3, with D possibly TRBD1 on 5 matching bases. The clonotype originates from a man aged 35 to 55 who had recovered from COVID-19. The CDR3 DNA sequence: TGCAGCGTGACTAGGGGAACTGGAAACACCATATATTTT. Protein: CSVTRGTGNTIYF.